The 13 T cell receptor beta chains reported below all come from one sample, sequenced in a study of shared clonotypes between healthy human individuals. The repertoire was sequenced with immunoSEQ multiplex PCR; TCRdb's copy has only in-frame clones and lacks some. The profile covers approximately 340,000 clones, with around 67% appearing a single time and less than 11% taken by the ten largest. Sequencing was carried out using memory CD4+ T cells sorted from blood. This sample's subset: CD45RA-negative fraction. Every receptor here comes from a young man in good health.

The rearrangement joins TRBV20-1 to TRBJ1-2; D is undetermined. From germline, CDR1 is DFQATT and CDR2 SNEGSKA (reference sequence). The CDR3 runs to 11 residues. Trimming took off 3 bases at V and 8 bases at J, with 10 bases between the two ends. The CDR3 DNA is TGCAGTGCTAGCCCACCGGGGGGCTACACCTTC. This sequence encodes CSASPPGGYTF.

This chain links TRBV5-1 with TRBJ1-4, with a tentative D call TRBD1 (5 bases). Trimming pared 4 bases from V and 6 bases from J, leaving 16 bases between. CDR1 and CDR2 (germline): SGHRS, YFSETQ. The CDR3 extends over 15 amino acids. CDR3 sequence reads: CASSHGRGGDEKLFF. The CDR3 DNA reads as TGCGCCAGCAGCCACGGGCGGGGAGGGGATGAAAAACTGTTTTTT.

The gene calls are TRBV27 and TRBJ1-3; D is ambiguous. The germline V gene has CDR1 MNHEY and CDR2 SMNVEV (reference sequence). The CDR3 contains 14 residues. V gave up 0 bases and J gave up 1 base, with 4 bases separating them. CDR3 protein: CASSLSKSGNTIYF. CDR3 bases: TGTGCCAGCAGTTTATCGAAGTCTGGAAACACCATATATTTT.

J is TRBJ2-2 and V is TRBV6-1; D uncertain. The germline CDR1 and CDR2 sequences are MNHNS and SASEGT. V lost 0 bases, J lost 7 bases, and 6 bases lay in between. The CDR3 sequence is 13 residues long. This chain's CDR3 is CASSEAIFGELFF. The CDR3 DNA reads TGTGCCAGCAGTGAAGCAATCTTCGGGGAGCTGTTTTTT.

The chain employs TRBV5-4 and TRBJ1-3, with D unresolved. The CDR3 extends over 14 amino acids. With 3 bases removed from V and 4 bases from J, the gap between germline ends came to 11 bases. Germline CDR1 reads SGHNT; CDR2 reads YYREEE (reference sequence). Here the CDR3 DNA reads TGTGCCAGCAGCTCTGGGGTCTTCGGAAACACCATATATTTT. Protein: CASSSGVFGNTIYF. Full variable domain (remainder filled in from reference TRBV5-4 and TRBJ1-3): ETGVTQSPTHLIKTRGQQVTLRCSSQSGHNTVSWYQQALGQGPQFIFQYYREEENGRGNFPPRFSGLQFPNYSSELNVNALELDDSALYLCASSSGVFGNTIYFGEGSWLTVV.

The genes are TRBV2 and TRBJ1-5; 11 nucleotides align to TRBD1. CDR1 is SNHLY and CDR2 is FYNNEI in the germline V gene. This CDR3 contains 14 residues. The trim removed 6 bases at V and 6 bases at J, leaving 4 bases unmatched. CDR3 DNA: TGTGCCAGCAGCGGCGGACAGGGGGCTCAGCCCCAGCATTTT. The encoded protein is CASSGGQGAQPQHF.

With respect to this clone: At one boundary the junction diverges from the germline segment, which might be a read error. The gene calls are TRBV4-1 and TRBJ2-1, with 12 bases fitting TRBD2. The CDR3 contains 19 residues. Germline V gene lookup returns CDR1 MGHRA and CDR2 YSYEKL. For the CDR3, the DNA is TGCGCCAGCAGCCAAGGAAAACTAGCGGGAGGCCCCTCCGACAATGAGCAGTTCTTC. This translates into CASSQGKLAGGPSDNEQFF.

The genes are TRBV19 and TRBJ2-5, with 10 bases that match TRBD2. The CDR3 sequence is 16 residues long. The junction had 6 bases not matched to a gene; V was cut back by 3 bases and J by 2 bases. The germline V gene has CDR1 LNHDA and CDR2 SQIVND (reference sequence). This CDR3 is CASSIWTSGKQETQYF. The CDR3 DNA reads TGTGCCAGTAGTATTTGGACTAGCGGAAAGCAAGAGACCCAGTACTTC. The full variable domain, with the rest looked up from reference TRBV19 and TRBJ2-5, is DGGITQSPKYLFRKEGQNVTLSCEQNLNHDAMYWYRQDPGQGLRLIYYSQIVNDFQKGDIAEGYSVSREKKESFPLTVTSAQKNPTAFYLCASSIWTSGKQETQYFGPGTRLLVL.

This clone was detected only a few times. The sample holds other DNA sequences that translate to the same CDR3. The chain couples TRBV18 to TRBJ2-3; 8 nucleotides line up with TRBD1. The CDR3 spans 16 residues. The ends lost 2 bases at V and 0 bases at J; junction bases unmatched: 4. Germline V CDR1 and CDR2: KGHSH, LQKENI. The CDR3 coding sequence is TGTGCCAGCTCACCATCGCAGGGGGCCAGCACAGATACGCAGTATTTT. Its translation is CASSPSQGASTDTQYF. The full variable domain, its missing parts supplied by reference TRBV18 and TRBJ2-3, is NAGVMQNPRHLVRRRGQEARLRCSPMKGHSHVYWYRQLPEEGLKFMVYLQKENIIDESGMPKERFSAEFPKEGPSILRIQQVVRGDSAAYFCASSPSQGASTDTQYFGPGTRLTVL.

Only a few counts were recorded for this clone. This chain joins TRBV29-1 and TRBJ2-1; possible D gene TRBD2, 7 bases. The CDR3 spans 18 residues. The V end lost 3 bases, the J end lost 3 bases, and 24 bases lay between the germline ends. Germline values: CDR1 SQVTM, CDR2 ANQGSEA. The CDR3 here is CSVDDPTRGGRLYNEQFF. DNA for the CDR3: TGCAGCGTTGACGATCCCACCAGGGGAGGGAGGCTCTACAATGAGCAGTTCTTC.

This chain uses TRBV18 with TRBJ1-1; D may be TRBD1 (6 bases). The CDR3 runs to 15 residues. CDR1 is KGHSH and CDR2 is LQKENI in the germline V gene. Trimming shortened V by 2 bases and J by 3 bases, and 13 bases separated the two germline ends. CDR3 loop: CASSPTGGSYTEAFF. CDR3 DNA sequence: TGTGCCAGCTCACCAACCGGGGGCTCGTACACTGAAGCTTTCTTT.

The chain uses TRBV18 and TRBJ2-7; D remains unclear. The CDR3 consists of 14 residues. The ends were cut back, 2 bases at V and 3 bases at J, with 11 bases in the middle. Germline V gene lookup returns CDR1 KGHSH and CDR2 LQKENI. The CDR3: CASSPVNSDYEQYF. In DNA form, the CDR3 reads TGTGCCAGCTCACCAGTTAATTCAGACTACGAGCAGTACTTC. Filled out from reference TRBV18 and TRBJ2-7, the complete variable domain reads NAGVMQNPRHLVRRRGQEARLRCSPMKGHSHVYWYRQLPEEGLKFMVYLQKENIIDESGMPKERFSAEFPKEGPSILRIQQVVRGDSAAYFCASSPVNSDYEQYFGPGTRLTVT.

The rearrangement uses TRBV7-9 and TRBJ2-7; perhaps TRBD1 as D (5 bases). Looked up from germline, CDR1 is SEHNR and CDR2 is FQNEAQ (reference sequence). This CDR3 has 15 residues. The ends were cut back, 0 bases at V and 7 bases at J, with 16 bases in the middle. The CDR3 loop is CASSLAGNLGAEQYF. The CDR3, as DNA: TGTGCCAGCAGCTTAGCAGGGAATCTTGGGGCGGAGCAGTACTTC.